This T cell receptor beta chain was sequenced for a study of beta chain features in type 1 diabetes. This clone was seen more than once but under ten times. Other DNA sequences in the same sample also yield this CDR3. Each sorted population was over 98% pure. Since all of the isolated RNA was reverse transcribed, expressed TCRB transcripts were what got sequenced. The assay was immunoSEQ multiplex PCR, and TCRdb's table has in-frame clones only and misses some. The data hold around 500,000 clones, with 11% observed a single time. Per the germline V gene, CDR1 is SQVTM and CDR2 is ANQGSEA. This CDR3 has 14 amino acids. J lost 9 bases, V lost 8 bases, and 10 bases had no gene match.

This receptor was taken from a woman younger than 30 in good health. V and J are TRBV29-1 and TRBJ2-1; 13 nucleotides agree with TRBD2. The sample taken for sequencing was naive CD4+ T cells from blood. CDR3 coding DNA: TGCAGCATTTCCGGGACTAGCGGGATCAGTGAGCAGTTCTTC. Its protein is CSISGTSGISEQFF.